The 21 T cell receptor beta chains below come from one sample, sequenced in a study of T cell changes during pregnancy in multiple sclerosis. Profiling relied on immunoSEQ multiplex PCR, and the TCRdb table lists in-frame clones only, not all of them. The sample shows 25,000 to 30,000 clones, roughly 87% of them seen only once. Specimen: CD4+ T cells from peripheral blood mononuclear cells, collected in the second trimester of pregnancy. The receptors come from a female donor with multiple sclerosis, enrolled in a pregnancy study.

This chain joins TRBV11-2 and TRBJ1-5; tentative D call: TRBD1 (6 bases). V was cut by 1 base and J by 5 bases, with 15 bases left in between. This CDR3 is 16 amino acids long. CDR1 is SGHAT and CDR2 is FQNNGV in the germline V gene. CDR3 residues: CASSLGLTGIDQPQHF. The CDR3 DNA reads as TGTGCCAGCAGCTTAGGGTTGACAGGAATCGATCAGCCCCAGCATTTT.

This clone appeared a few times. The CDR3 loop reads CASSLGGQSFYGYTF. The CDR3 nucleotides are TGTGCCAGCAGCTTAGGCGGGCAGTCATTCTATGGCTACACCTTC. V usage is TRBV11-2 and J usage is TRBJ1-2, with D unresolved. The CDR3 runs 15 residues. The V end was cut by 1 base, the J end by 4 bases, with 13 bases between. The germline gives CDR1 SGHAT, CDR2 FQNNGV. Using reference TRBV11-2 and TRBJ1-2 for the parts outside the CDR3, the full variable domain is EAGVAQSPRYKIIEKRQSVAFWCNPISGHATLYWYQQILGQGPKLLIQFQNNGVVDDSQLPKDRFSAERLKGVDSTLKIQPAKLEDSAVYLCASSLGGQSFYGYTFGSGTRLTVV.

The chain has TRBV11-3 and TRBJ2-3, with a weak D call TRBD2 (5 bases). The germline V and J ends were trimmed by 5 bases and 4 bases, with 10 bases remaining between them. Per germline, CDR1 SGHNT and CDR2 YENEEA. This CDR3 comprises 13 residues. CDR3 loop: CASSRGMADTQYF. The DNA for the CDR3 is TGTGCCAGCAGCAGAGGGATGGCAGATACGCAGTATTTT. Filled out from reference TRBV11-3 and TRBJ2-3, the complete variable domain reads EAGVVQSPRYKIIEKKQPVAFWCNPISGHNTLYWYLQNLGQGPELLIRYENEEAVDDSQLPKDRFSAERLKGVDSTLKIQPAELGDSAVYLCASSRGMADTQYFGPGTRLTVL.

This rearrangement joins TRBV9 to TRBJ1-2; TRBD1 might be the D (5 bases). This CDR3 has 14 amino acids. Germline V gene sequence: CDR1 SGDLS, CDR2 YYNGEE. The V end was cut by 2 bases, the J end by 2 bases, with 10 bases between. The CDR3, as DNA: TGTGCCAGCAGCGTGACCGGGGGGAACTATGGCTACACCTTC. Protein: CASSVTGGNYGYTF.

The chain uses TRBV28 and TRBJ1-2, with 7 bases matching TRBD1. Trimming took 6 bases from V and 5 from J; bases not matched to a gene: 3. CDR1 MDHEN and CDR2 SYDVKM come from the germline V gene. The CDR3 spans 12 residues. CDR3 amino acids: CASSPTGYGYTF. Written as DNA, the CDR3 is TGTGCCAGCAGCCCGACAGGGTATGGCTACACCTTC.

The chain links TRBV2 to TRBJ2-1, with a possible D match to TRBD2 (7 bases). CDR1 is SNHLY, CDR2 FYNNEI, per germline. Trimming removed 11 bases from V and 6 bases from J, with 14 bases in between. This CDR3 comprises 12 residues. CDR3 sequence (DNA): TGTGCCTCCCGGGGGGCCCTCAATGAGCAGTTCTTC. This encodes CASRGALNEQFF. Together with reference TRBV2 and TRBJ2-1, the CDR3 gives the full variable domain: EPEVTQTPSHQVTQMGQEVILRCVPISNHLYFYWYRQILGQKVEFLVSFYNNEISEKSEIFDDQFSVERPDGSNFTLKIRSTKLEDSAMYFCASRGALNEQFFGPGTRLTVL.

This rearrangement joins TRBV5-1 to TRBJ2-3, with TRBD2 matching over 10 bases. Germline V gene data show CDR1 as SGHRS and CDR2 as YFSETQ. The CDR3 covers 16 residues. V gave up 3 bases and J gave up 4 bases; unmatched junction bases: 8. The CDR3 is CASSSLSGGASDTQYF. The DNA for the CDR3 is TGCGCCAGCAGCTCACTGAGCGGGGGGGCCTCAGATACGCAGTATTTT.

V and J are TRBV5-1 and TRBJ2-7, with 8 bases that match TRBD2. After removal of 0 bases from V and 11 bases from J, the junction contained 7 bases not matched to a gene. This CDR3 is built from 13 residues. Per germline, CDR1 SGHRS and CDR2 YFSETQ. The CDR3 sequence is CASSLGGTAGEYF. Here the CDR3 DNA reads TGCGCCAGCAGCTTGGGGGGCACAGCGGGGGAGTACTTC.

Only a few counts were recorded for this clone. The chain carries TRBV29-1 and TRBJ1-1; D is undetermined. This CDR3 region has 10 residues. V was clipped by 5 bases and J by 1 base, with 2 bases between them. The germline V gene has CDR1 SQVTM and CDR2 ANQGSEA. CDR3 loop: CSVQNTEAFF. The CDR3 DNA reads as TGCAGCGTTCAGAACACTGAAGCTTTCTTT. Drawing the rest from reference TRBV29-1 and TRBJ1-1, the complete variable domain is SAVISQKPSRDICQRGTSLTIQCQVDSQVTMMFWYRQQPGQSLTLIATANQGSEATYESGFVIDKFPISRPNLTFSTLTVSNMSPEDSSIYLCSVQNTEAFFGQGTRLTVV.

The chain is built from TRBV15 and TRBJ2-1, with a possible D match to TRBD2 (7 bases). This CDR3 is built from 15 residues. Deletions cut 4 bases from V and 8 bases from J, with 18 bases between. From germline, CDR1 is LNHNV and CDR2 YYDKDF (reference sequence). The DNA for the CDR3 is TGTGCCACCAGCACGAGAAGGGGGGGCCTTGATGAGCAGTTCTTC. Translating it yields CATSTRRGGLDEQFF. The full variable domain, in which reference TRBV15 and TRBJ2-1 provide the parts outside the CDR3, is DAMVIQNPRYQVTQFGKPVTLSCSQTLNHNVMYWYQQKSSQAPKLLFHYYDKDFNNEADTPDNFQSRRPNTSFCFLDIRSPGLGDTAMYLCATSTRRGGLDEQFFGPGTRLTVL.

V gene TRBV30 combines with J gene TRBJ1-1; D is undetermined. Germline assignment: CDR1 GTSNPN and CDR2 SVGIG (reference sequence). The CDR3 covers 15 residues. The V end lost 0 bases, the J end lost 0 bases, and 11 bases lay between the germline ends. The CDR3 region has the DNA TGTGCCTGGAGTGTGTCGTCACAGTTGAACACTGAAGCTTTCTTT. This sequence encodes CAWSVSSQLNTEAFF.

The rearrangement joins TRBV5-1 to TRBJ2-3; a possible D gene is TRBD1 (5 bases). CDR1 is SGHRS, CDR2 YFSETQ, per germline. The CDR3 length is 13 residues. V shed 4 bases and J shed 3 bases, with 9 bases lying between them. This CDR3 reads CASSTDSTDTQYF. CDR3 DNA: TGCGCCAGCAGCACCGACAGTACAGATACGCAGTATTTT.

CDR3 in amino acids: CASSLGSRDTRNTGELFF. CDR3 DNA sequence: TGTGCCAGCAGCTTAGGCTCCAGGGACACCCGGAACACCGGGGAGCTGTTTTTT. The chain is built from TRBV7-6 and TRBJ2-2; a weak D match, TRBD1 (6 bases). Trimming removed 1 base from V and 1 base from J, with 16 bases in between. Looked up from germline, CDR1 is SGHVS and CDR2 is FNYEAQ. CDR3 length: 18 residues.

The chain couples TRBV27 to TRBJ2-1, with a tentative D call TRBD2 (6 bases). Germline CDR1 and CDR2: MNHEY and SMNVEV (reference sequence). With 2 bases removed from V and 3 bases from J, the gap between germline ends came to 8 bases. CDR3 length: 14 amino acids. CDR3 residues: CASSLAGYYNEQFF. CDR3 sequence (DNA): TGTGCCAGCAGTTTAGCGGGGTACTACAATGAGCAGTTCTTC.

The CDR3, as DNA: TGCGCCAGCAGCCAACAAGGGAGTTACAATGAGCAGTTCTTC. Encoded protein: CASSQQGSYNEQFF. The gene calls are TRBV5-1 and TRBJ2-1, with a tentative D call TRBD2 (5 bases). Trimming stripped 4 bases from V and 4 bases from J, with 12 bases between. This CDR3 has 14 amino acids. CDR1 and CDR2 from the germline V gene are SGHRS and YFSETQ.

This rearrangement joins TRBV9 to TRBJ1-5; a possible D gene is TRBD1 (5 bases). The CDR3 has 13 residues. Germline CDR1 and CDR2: SGDLS and YYNGEE. V dropped 4 bases and J dropped 5 bases, with 10 bases sitting between them. CDR3 DNA: TGTGCCAGCAGCCGGGGGTTCGATCAGCCCCAGCATTTT. Its translation: CASSRGFDQPQHF.

V and J are TRBV7-2 and TRBJ2-3; TRBD1 matches 9 bases. This CDR3 region has 15 residues. The germline gives CDR1 SGHTA, CDR2 FQGNSA. J was trimmed by 1 base and V by 5 bases; bases with no gene match: 4. The CDR3, as DNA: TGTGCCAGCAGCCGGGACAGGGCTCGCACAGATACGCAGTATTTT. Its translation is CASSRDRARTDTQYF. Based on the CDR3 plus reference TRBV7-2 and TRBJ2-3, the full variable domain is GAGVSQSPSNKVTEKGKDVELRCDPISGHTALYWYRQSLGQGLEFLIYFQGNSAPDKSGLPSDRFSAERTGGSVSTLTIQRTQQEDSAVYLCASSRDRARTDTQYFGPGTRLTVL.

A few counts support this clone. The chain uses TRBV9 and TRBJ2-2; 9 bases align to TRBD2. This CDR3 has 16 residues. Trimming took 0 bases from V and 1 from J; bases not matched to a gene: 1. Germline-derived CDR1 and CDR2 are SGDLS and YYNGEE. As DNA, the CDR3 is TGTGCCAGCAGCGTAGGACTAGCGGAGAACACCGGGGAGCTGTTTTTT. The encoded protein is CASSVGLAENTGELFF. Complete variable domain (other parts from reference TRBV9 and TRBJ2-2): DSGVTQTPKHLITATGQRVTLRCSPRSGDLSVYWYQQSLDQGLQFLIQYYNGEERAKGNILERFSAQQFPDLHSELNLSSLELGDSALYFCASSVGLAENTGELFFGEGSRLTVL.

This chain connects TRBV30 to TRBJ2-5; a possible D gene is TRBD1 (7 bases). Germline V gene data show CDR1 as GTSNPN and CDR2 as SVGIG (reference sequence). The V and J ends lost 2 bases and 7 bases respectively, with 14 bases between them. The CDR3 runs to 13 residues. CDR3 in DNA: TGTGCCTGGAGTACGACAGGGACTGGGACCCAGTACTTC. The encoded protein is CAWSTTGTGTQYF. The full variable domain, rest sourced from reference TRBV30 and TRBJ2-5, is SQTIHQWPATLVQPVGSPLSLECTVEGTSNPNLYWYRQAAGRGLQLLFYSVGIGQISSEVPQNLSASRPQDRQFILSSKKLLLSDSGFYLCAWSTTGTGTQYFGPGTRLLVL.

V is TRBV28 and J is TRBJ2-3; D is ambiguous. This CDR3 has 13 amino acids. CDR1 MDHEN and CDR2 SYDVKM come from the germline V gene. V lost 7 bases, J lost 4 bases, and 12 bases lay in between. As DNA, the CDR3 is TGTGCCAGCATAAGCATGCCCCCAGATACGCAGTATTTT. Protein sequence: CASISMPPDTQYF. The full variable domain, in which reference TRBV28 and TRBJ2-3 provide the parts outside the CDR3, is DVKVTQSSRYLVKRTGEKVFLECVQDMDHENMFWYRQDPGLGLRLIYFSYDVKMKEKGDIPEGYSVSREKKERFSLILESASTNQTSMYLCASISMPPDTQYFGPGTRLTVL.

CDR3 in DNA: TGTGCCAGTAGCGGACAGATGAACACTGAAGCTTTCTTT. It specifies CASSGQMNTEAFF. The V call is TRBV19, the J call TRBJ1-1, with D possibly matching TRBD1 (6 bases). CDR3 length equals 13 residues. V was trimmed by 6 bases and J by 0 bases, leaving 8 bases between them. Germline V gene data show CDR1 as LNHDA and CDR2 as SQIVND (reference sequence).